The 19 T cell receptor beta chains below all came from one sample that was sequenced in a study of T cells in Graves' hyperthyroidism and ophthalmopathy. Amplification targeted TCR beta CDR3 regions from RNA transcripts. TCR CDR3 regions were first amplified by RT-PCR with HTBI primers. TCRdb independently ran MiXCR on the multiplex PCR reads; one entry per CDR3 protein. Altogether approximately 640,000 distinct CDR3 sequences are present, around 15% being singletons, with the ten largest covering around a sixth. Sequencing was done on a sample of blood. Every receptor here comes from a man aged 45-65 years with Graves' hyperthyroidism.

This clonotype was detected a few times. CDR3 sequence: CASSESPTPGANVLTF. The DNA for the CDR3 is TGTGCCAGCAGTGAATCCCCCACCCCTGGGGCCAACGTCCTGACTTTC. This chain uses TRBV6-1 with TRBJ2-6; D unclear. The CDR3 runs to 16 residues. Germline V CDR1 and CDR2: MNHNS, SASEGT. V lost 2 bases, J lost 2 bases, and 10 bases lay in between.

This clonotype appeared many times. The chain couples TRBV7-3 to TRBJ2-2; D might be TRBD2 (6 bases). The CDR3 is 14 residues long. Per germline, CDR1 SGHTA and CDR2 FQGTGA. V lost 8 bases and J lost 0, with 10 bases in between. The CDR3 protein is CASRRLANTGELFF. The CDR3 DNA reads TGTGCCAGCCGTCGACTAGCGAACACCGGGGAGCTGTTTTTT.

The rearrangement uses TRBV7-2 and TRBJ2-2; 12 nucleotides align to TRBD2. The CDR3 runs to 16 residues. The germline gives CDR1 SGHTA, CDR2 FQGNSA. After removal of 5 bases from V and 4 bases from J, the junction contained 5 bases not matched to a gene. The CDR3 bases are TGTGCCAGCAGCACACCTAGCGGGAGGGTCACCGGGGAGCTGTTTTTT. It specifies CASSTPSGRVTGELFF.

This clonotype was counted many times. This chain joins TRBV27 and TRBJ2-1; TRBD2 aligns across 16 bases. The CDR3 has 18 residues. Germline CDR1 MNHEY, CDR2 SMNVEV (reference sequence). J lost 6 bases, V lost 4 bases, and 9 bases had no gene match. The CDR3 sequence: CASSSYGTSGRGSNEQFF. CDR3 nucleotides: TGTGCCAGCAGTTCCTATGGGACTAGCGGGAGGGGCTCCAATGAGCAGTTCTTC.

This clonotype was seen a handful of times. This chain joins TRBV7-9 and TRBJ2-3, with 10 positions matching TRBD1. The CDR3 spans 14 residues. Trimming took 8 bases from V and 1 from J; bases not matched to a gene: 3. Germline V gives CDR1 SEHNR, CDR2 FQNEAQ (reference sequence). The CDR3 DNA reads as TGTGCCAGCGGGGACAGGGGACGCACAGATACGCAGTATTTT. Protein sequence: CASGDRGRTDTQYF.

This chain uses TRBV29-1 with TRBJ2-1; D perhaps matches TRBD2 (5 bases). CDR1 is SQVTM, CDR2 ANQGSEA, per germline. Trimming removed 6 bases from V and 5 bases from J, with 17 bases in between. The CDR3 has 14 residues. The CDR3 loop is CSVYPPGKNNEQFF. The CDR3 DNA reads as TGCAGCGTGTACCCACCGGGAAAAAACAATGAGCAGTTCTTC.

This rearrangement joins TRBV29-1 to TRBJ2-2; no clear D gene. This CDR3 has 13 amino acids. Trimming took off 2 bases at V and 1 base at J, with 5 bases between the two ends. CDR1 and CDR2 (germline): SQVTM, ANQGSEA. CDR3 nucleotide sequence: TGCAGCGTTGAATTGGGGAACACCGGGGAGCTGTTTTTT. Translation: CSVELGNTGELFF.

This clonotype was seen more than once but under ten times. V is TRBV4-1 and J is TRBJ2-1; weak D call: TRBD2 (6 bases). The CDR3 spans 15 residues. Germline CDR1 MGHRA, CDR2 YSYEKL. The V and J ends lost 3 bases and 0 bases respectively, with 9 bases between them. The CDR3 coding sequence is TGCGCCAGCAGCCATGACGGGGGCTCCTACAATGAGCAGTTCTTC. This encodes CASSHDGGSYNEQFF.

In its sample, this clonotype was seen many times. The DNA of the CDR3 is TGTGCCAGCAGCCGACAGGGGAGGGAGGACTATGGCTACACCTTC. Its protein is CASSRQGREDYGYTF. The J gene is TRBJ1-2, the V gene TRBV12-3 or TRBV12-4, with 8 positions matching TRBD1. This CDR3 has 15 residues. V was clipped by 6 bases and J by 3 bases; unmatched bases: 9.

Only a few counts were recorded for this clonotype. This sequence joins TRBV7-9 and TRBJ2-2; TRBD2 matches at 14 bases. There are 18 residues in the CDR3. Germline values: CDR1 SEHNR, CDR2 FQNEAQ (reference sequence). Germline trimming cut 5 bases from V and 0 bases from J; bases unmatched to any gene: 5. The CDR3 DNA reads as TGTGCCAGCAGCCCGGGACTAGCGGGAGTAGCGAACACCGGGGAGCTGTTTTTT. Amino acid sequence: CASSPGLAGVANTGELFF.

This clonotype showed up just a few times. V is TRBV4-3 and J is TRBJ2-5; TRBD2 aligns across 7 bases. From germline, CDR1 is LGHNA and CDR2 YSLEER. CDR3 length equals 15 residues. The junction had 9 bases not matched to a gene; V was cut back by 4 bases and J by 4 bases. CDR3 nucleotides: TGCGCCAGCAGCCGCCTTCTAGCGGAAGGAGAGACCCAGTACTTC. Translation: CASSRLLAEGETQYF.

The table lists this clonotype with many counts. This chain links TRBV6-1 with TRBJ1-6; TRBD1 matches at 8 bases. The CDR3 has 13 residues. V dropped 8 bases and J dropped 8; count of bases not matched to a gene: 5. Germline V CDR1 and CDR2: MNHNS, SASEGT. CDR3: CASVGTGYSPLHF. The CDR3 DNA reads TGTGCCAGCGTCGGGACAGGTTATTCACCCCTCCACTTT.

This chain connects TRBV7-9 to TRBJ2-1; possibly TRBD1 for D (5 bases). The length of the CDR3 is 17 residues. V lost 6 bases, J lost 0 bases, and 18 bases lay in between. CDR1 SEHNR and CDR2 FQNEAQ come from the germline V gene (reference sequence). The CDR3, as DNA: TGTGCCAGCAGGTATGGGCAGGGTGTTTCCTCCTACAATGAGCAGTTCTTC. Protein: CASRYGQGVSSYNEQFF.

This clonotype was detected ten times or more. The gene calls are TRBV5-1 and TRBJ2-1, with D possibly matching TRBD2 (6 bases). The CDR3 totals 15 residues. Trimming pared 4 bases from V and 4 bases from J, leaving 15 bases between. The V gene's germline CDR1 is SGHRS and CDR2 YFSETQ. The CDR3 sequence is CASSPGGPGYNEQFF. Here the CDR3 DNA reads TGCGCCAGCAGCCCAGGAGGGCCGGGATACAATGAGCAGTTCTTC.

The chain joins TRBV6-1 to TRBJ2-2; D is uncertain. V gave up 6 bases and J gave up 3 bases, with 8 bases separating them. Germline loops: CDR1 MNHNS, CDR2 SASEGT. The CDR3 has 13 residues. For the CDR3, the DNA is TGTGCCAGCAGGGAGTCCTACACCGGGGAGCTGTTTTTT. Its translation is CASRESYTGELFF.

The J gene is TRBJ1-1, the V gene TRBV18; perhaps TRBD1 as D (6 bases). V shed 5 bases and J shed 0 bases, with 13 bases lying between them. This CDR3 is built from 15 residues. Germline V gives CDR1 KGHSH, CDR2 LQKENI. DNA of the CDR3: TGTGCCAGCTCAAGAGACAGGTTGGTGAACACTGAAGCTTTCTTT. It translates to CASSRDRLVNTEAFF.

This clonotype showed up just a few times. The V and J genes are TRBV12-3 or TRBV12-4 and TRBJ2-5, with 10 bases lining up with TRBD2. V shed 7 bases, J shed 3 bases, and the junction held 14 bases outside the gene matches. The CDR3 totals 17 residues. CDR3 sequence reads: CASIPSLASGREETQYF. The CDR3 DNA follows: TGTGCCAGCATCCCCTCGTTGGCTAGCGGGAGAGAAGAGACCCAGTACTTC.

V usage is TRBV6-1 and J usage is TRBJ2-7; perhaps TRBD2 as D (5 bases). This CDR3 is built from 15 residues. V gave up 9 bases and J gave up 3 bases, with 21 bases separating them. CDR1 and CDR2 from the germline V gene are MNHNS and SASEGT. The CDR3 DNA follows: TGTGCCAGTTCGAGGAGGTGGCAGACGAGCTACGAGCAGTACTTC. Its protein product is CASSRRWQTSYEQYF.

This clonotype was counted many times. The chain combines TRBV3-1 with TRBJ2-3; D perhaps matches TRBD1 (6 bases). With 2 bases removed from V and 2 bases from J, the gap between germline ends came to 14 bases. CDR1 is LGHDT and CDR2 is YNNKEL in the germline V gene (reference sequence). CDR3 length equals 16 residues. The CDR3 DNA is TGTGCCAGCAGCCAAACCGGGACACCAACCACAGATACGCAGTATTTT. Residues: CASSQTGTPTTDTQYF.